The 18 T cell receptor beta chains presented below share a single source sample, sequenced in a study of human T cells and chemical hapten exposure. Time point specified: pre-sensitization, week 0. Regarding treatment: therapeutic diphenylcyclopropenone sensitization with weekly scalp DPC. TCRdb fed the RACE reads into MiXCR, producing one record per CDR3 protein. Among 60,000 to 70,000 distinct CDR3 sequences listed, over 9.5% were seen once. The source was whole blood, collected in connection with sensitization to the hapten diphenylcyclopropenone (DPC). Receptors were obtained from a woman in her 50s with alopecia areata. Some clones in this sample may be carry-over from other donors' samples.

J is TRBJ2-1 and V is TRBV5-1; TRBD2 matches at 9 bases. CDR3 size: 15 residues. Looked up from germline, CDR1 is SGHRS and CDR2 is YFSETQ. With 5 bases clipped from V and 5 bases from J, the junction kept 8 bases outside the gene matches. The CDR3 is CASRLIAGENNEQFF. The CDR3 DNA follows: TGCGCCAGCAGGTTAATAGCGGGAGAGAACAATGAGCAGTTCTTC.

This clonotype was seen repeatedly, ten times or more. CDR3 DNA sequence: TGTGCCAGCAGCCCCGGGTTCGCCCGAACAGATACGCAGTATTTT. Protein product: CASSPGFARTDTQYF. V and J are TRBV6-2 or TRBV6-3 and TRBJ2-3; D ambiguous. V lost 6 bases, J lost 3 bases, and 16 bases lay in between. This CDR3 is built from 15 residues. Germline V gives CDR1 MNHEY, CDR2 SVGEGT.

V and J are TRBV3-1 and TRBJ2-1; 14 bases are a match to TRBD2. Germline V gene sequence: CDR1 LGHDT, CDR2 YNNKEL (reference sequence). V lost 3 bases and J lost 0; bases outside the gene matches: 4. This CDR3 has 18 amino acids. In DNA, the CDR3 is TGTGCCAGCAGCCAGGGACTAGCGGGAGTAAGCTCCTACAATGAGCAGTTCTTC. Translating gives CASSQGLAGVSSYNEQFF.

This clonotype occurred many times. The chain joins TRBV7-9 to TRBJ1-5, with D perhaps matching TRBD1 (6 bases). This CDR3 is 17 amino acids long. Trimming cost V 1 base and J 3 bases, with 16 bases left between them. Germline CDR1 reads SEHNR; CDR2 reads FQNEAQ (reference sequence). CDR3 bases: TGTGCCAGCAGCTTAGAACCTTGGGGGCGCTTCAATCAGCCCCAGCATTTT. Translation gives CASSLEPWGRFNQPQHF. Filled out from reference TRBV7-9 and TRBJ1-5, the complete variable domain reads DTGVSQNPRHKITKRGQNVTFRCDPISEHNRLYWYRQTLGQGPEFLTYFQNEAQLEKSRLLSDRFSAERPKGSFSTLEIQRTEQGDSAMYLCASSLEPWGRFNQPQHFGDGTRLSIL.

This chain joins TRBV9 and TRBJ2-3; either TRBD1 or TRBD2 may fit D (5 bases each). This CDR3 has 16 residues. The V and J ends lost 0 bases and 1 base respectively, with 12 bases between them. Per the germline V gene, CDR1 is SGDLS and CDR2 is YYNGEE. CDR3 sequence reads: CASSVGGGHRTDTQYF. The CDR3 bases are TGTGCCAGCAGCGTAGGGGGCGGGCACCGCACAGATACGCAGTATTTT.

The J gene is TRBJ1-1, the V gene TRBV10-3; 8 bases agree with TRBD1. V shed 5 bases, J shed 6 bases, and the junction held 2 bases outside the gene matches. The CDR3 extends over 12 amino acids. Per germline, CDR1 ENHRY and CDR2 SYGVKD. CDR3 nucleotides: TGTGCCATCAGTCCACAGGGGGCTGAAGCTTTCTTT. As protein: CAISPQGAEAFF.

This rearrangement joins TRBV10-1 to TRBJ2-5; D is ambiguous. The CDR3 loop spans 13 amino acids. Germline CDR1 and CDR2: WNHNN and SYGVQD (reference sequence). V lost 4 bases, J lost 2 bases, and 8 bases lay in between. In nucleotides, the CDR3 is TGCGCCAGCAGTGGGCGGAATCAAGAGACCCAGTACTTC. It translates to CASSGRNQETQYF.

This chain joins TRBV30 and TRBJ2-2, with TRBD2 as a possible D gene (6 bases). The V end was cut by 3 bases, the J end by 14 bases, with 16 bases between. This CDR3 comprises 12 residues. Germline V gene lookup returns CDR1 GTSNPN and CDR2 SVGIG (reference sequence). CDR3 loop: CAWSGGPGPLFF. The CDR3 DNA sequence: TGTGCCTGGAGCGGGGGACCGGGTCCACTGTTTTTT.

The rearrangement joins TRBV18 to TRBJ2-5, with TRBD2 identical over 7 bases. Germline V CDR1 and CDR2: KGHSH, LQKENI. V lost 3 bases to trimming and J lost 5 bases; unmatched junction nucleotides: 6. CDR3 length: 14 amino acids. The CDR3 sequence is CASSPSSGGETQYF. In DNA form, the CDR3 reads TGTGCCAGCTCACCGTCTAGCGGCGGCGAGACCCAGTACTTC.

Comment on this clonotype: The junction and the germline gene differ at one end; a read error may be behind it. The rearrangement links TRBV11-2 to TRBJ2-7; TRBD1 matches 7 bases. Germline CDR1 and CDR2: SGHAT and FQNNGV. This CDR3 region has 12 residues. The CDR3 loop is CASSIDRDEQYF. CDR3 nucleotides: TGTGCCAGCAGCATAGACAGGGACGAGCAGTACTTC.

This clonotype was seen at least ten times. The genes are TRBV7-9 and TRBJ2-3, with D perhaps matching TRBD1 (5 bases). Per the germline V gene, CDR1 is SEHNR and CDR2 is FQNEAQ (reference sequence). V shed 4 bases and J shed 3 bases, with 11 bases lying between them. CDR3 size: 14 residues. The CDR3 nucleotides read TGTGCCAGCAGCTCGATGGGGCCAACAGATACGCAGTATTTT. Translating it yields CASSSMGPTDTQYF. Variable domain in full (rest from reference TRBV7-9 and TRBJ2-3): DTGVSQNPRHKITKRGQNVTFRCDPISEHNRLYWYRQTLGQGPEFLTYFQNEAQLEKSRLLSDRFSAERPKGSFSTLEIQRTEQGDSAMYLCASSSMGPTDTQYFGPGTRLTVL.

This clonotype showed up just a few times. The rearrangement joins TRBV21-1 to TRBJ2-1; the table calls TRBD2, which could not be checked here. TRBV21-1 is assigned pseudogene status. The CDR3 extends over 19 amino acids. The CDR3 bases are TGTGCCAGCAGCAAAGCGCTAGCGGGGATACGGTCGACCTACAATGAGCAGTTCTTC. It specifies CASSKALAGIRSTYNEQFF.

The chain combines TRBV7-6 with TRBJ1-3; maybe TRBD1 (5 bases). The V gene's germline CDR1 is SGHVS and CDR2 FNYEAQ. Trimming left V 0 bases short and J 4 bases short, with 10 bases between. CDR3 length: 15 amino acids. CDR3 sequence reads: CASSLAGRGGNTIYF. The CDR3 coding sequence is TGTGCCAGCAGCTTAGCGGGGAGGGGAGGAAACACCATATATTTT.

This clonotype was seen many times. The chain joins TRBV30 to TRBJ1-1; a possible D gene is TRBD1 (6 bases). Looked up from germline, CDR1 is GTSNPN and CDR2 is SVGIG (reference sequence). V was trimmed by 1 base and J by 1 base, leaving 10 bases between them. The CDR3 loop spans 14 amino acids. The CDR3 reads CAWSGRGGNTEAFF. CDR3 in DNA: TGTGCCTGGAGTGGACGAGGGGGGAACACTGAAGCTTTCTTT.

In this sample, this clonotype turned up many times. The CDR3 nucleotides are TGTGCCAGCAGTCCCTCGTCAGGGGGCTCGGGCAATGAGCAGTTCTTC. Its translation: CASSPSSGGSGNEQFF. This chain links TRBV28 with TRBJ2-1, with 8 bases lining up with TRBD1. The germline CDR1 and CDR2 sequences are MDHEN and SYDVKM. This CDR3 spans 16 amino acids. The V gene end was trimmed by 5 bases and the J gene end by 6 bases; junction bases not matched to a gene: 12.

As to this clonotype: Possible read error: a much larger clone is one base away. The J gene is TRBJ2-3, the V gene TRBV12-3 or TRBV12-4; 10 bases are a match to TRBD2. This CDR3 spans 15 amino acids. Trimming cost V 7 bases and J 4 bases; bases outside gene matches: 8. DNA of the CDR3: TGTGCCAGCACCAGTCGGCTAGCGGGAGCAGATACGCAGTATTTT. It codes for CASTSRLAGADTQYF.

This clonotype has a handful of counts. The V and J genes are TRBV29-1 and TRBJ2-3; TRBD1 matches at 10 bases. Looked up from germline, CDR1 is SQVTM and CDR2 is ANQGSEA. CDR3 length: 16 residues. The V segment lost 8 bases and the J segment 1 base; nucleotides outside the gene matches: 12. CDR3 DNA: TGCAGCCCCTGCGGACCCGGGACAGGGGGCACAGATACGCAGTATTTT. Translation gives CSPCGPGTGGTDTQYF.

This clonotype appeared a few times. The chain couples TRBV5-1 to TRBJ2-6; no clear D. V dropped 4 bases and J dropped 0 bases, with 8 bases sitting between them. CDR1 SGHRS and CDR2 YFSETQ come from the germline V gene. This CDR3 region has 15 residues. The CDR3 DNA reads as TGCGCCAGCAGCCCGTCCGGCTCTGGGGCCAACGTCCTGACTTTC. It specifies CASSPSGSGANVLTF. The whole variable domain, remainder taken from reference TRBV5-1 and TRBJ2-6, is KAGVTQTPRYLIKTRGQQVTLSCSPISGHRSVSWYQQTPGQGLQFLFEYFSETQRNKGNFPGRFSGRQFSNSRSEMNVSTLELGDSALYLCASSPSGSGANVLTFGAGSRLTVL.